This TCR beta chain was profiled in a study of coeliac disease. At the level of the study: Coeliac patients had newly diagnosed active disease, refractory type I disease, or gluten-free diet control.

Turning to this clone: The antigen is unknown.

The germline V gene encodes CDR1 LNHDA and CDR2 SQIVND (reference sequence). The CDR3 contains 15 residues. J was trimmed by 0 bases and V by 6 bases; bases with no gene match: 3. Whole-study results and caveats: Lower clonality than controls marked TRB and TRG repertoires from active celiac intraepithelial and lamina propria samples. Intraepithelial and lamina propria fractions were not highly pure, so cross-contamination was possible.

Only in-frame clones appear in the TCRdb table, and some are missing; sequencing was by immunoSEQ multiplex PCR. In the table there are a few thousand clones, around 52% of which are singletons. Each fraction contributed one roughly 500,000-cell aliquot for sequencing. This receptor was obtained from a man aged 60 to 69 with celiac disease on a gluten-free diet. The material sequenced was intraepithelial lymphocytes from the gut. The chain is built from TRBV19 and TRBJ1-5, with 9 bases fitting TRBD1. In DNA form, the CDR3 reads TGTGCCAGTAGATGGGACAGGGATAGCAATCAGCCCCAGCATTTT. This codes for CASRWDRDSNQPQHF. Based on the CDR3 plus reference TRBV19 and TRBJ1-5, the full variable domain is DGGITQSPKYLFRKEGQNVTLSCEQNLNHDAMYWYRQDPGQGLRLIYYSQIVNDFQKGDIAEGYSVSREKKESFPLTVTSAQKNPTAFYLCASRWDRDSNQPQHFGDGTRLSIL.